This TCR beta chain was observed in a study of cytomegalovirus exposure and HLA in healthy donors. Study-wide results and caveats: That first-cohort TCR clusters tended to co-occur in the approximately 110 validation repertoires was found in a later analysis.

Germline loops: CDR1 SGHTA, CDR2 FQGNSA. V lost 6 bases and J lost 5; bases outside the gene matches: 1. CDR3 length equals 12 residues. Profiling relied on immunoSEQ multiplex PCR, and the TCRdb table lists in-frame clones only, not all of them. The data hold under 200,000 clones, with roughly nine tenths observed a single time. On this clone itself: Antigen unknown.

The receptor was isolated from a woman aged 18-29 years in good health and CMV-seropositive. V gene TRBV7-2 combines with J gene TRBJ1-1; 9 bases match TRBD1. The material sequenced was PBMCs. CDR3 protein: CASRGQGTEAFF. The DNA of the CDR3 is TGTGCCAGCAGGGGACAGGGAACTGAAGCTTTCTTT.